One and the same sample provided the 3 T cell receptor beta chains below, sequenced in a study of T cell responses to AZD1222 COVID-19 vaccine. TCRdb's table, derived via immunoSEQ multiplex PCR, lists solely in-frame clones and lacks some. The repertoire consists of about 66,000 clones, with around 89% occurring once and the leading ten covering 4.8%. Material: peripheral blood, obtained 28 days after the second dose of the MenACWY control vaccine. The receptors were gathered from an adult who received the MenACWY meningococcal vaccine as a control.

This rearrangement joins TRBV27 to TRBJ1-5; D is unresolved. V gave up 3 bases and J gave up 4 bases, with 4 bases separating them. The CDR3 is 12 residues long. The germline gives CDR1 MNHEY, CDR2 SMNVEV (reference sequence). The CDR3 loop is CASSFLNQPQHF. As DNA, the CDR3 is TGTGCCAGCAGTTTTTTAAATCAGCCCCAGCATTTT.

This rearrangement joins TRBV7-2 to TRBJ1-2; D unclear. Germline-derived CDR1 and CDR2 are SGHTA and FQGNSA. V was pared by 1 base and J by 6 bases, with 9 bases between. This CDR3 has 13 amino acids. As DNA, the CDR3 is TGTGCCAGCAGCTTAGGTCAAAGAGATGGCTACACCTTC. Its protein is CASSLGQRDGYTF.

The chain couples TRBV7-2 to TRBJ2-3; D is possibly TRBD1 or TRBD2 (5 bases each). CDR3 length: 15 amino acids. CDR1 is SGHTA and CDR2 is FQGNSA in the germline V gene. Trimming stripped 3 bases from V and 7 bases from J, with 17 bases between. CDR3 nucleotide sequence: TGTGCCAGCAGCTTGGGGCGGGCCGCTGGAAATACGCAGTATTTT. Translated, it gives CASSLGRAAGNTQYF.